The 9 T cell receptor beta chains below all came from one sample that was sequenced in a study of blood T cell repertoires in COVID-19. Measured with immunoSEQ multiplex PCR; TCRdb has only the in-frame clones, and not every one. The sample lists 180,000 or so clones, roughly 85% seen once, with roughly 8% in the top ten. The material sequenced was peripheral blood. The source of these receptors is a man aged 60 to 75 with acute or convalescent COVID-19.

The genes are TRBV15 and TRBJ1-4; unclear D gene. This CDR3 contains 13 residues. V was cut by 5 bases and J by 5 bases, with 9 bases left in between. Per germline, CDR1 LNHNV and CDR2 YYDKDF (reference sequence). CDR3 region: CATSLWANEKLFF. Written as DNA, the CDR3 is TGTGCCACCAGCCTTTGGGCGAATGAAAAACTGTTTTTT.

This rearrangement joins TRBV11-2 to TRBJ2-7, with D unclear. The CDR3 loop spans 12 amino acids. The V end lost 3 bases, the J end lost 4 bases, and 7 bases lay between the germline ends. Germline V gene sequence: CDR1 SGHAT, CDR2 FQNNGV. The CDR3 bases are TGTGCCAGCAGCTTCCTTGTGTACGAGCAGTACTTC. Its translation is CASSFLVYEQYF.

This rearrangement joins TRBV24-1 to TRBJ1-2; tentative D call: TRBD1 (5 bases). Germline assignment: CDR1 KGHDR and CDR2 SFDVKD. V was pared by 4 bases and J by 2 bases, with 10 bases between. The CDR3 length is 14 residues. The CDR3 here is CATSDRQSNYGYTF. CDR3 DNA sequence: TGTGCCACCAGTGACCGACAGTCGAACTATGGCTACACCTTC.

This chain links TRBV5-1 with TRBJ2-3; D gene uncertain. The germline CDR1 and CDR2 sequences are SGHRS and YFSETQ. The CDR3 sequence is 13 residues long. The germline V and J ends were trimmed by 3 bases and 2 bases, with 7 bases remaining between them. In DNA, the CDR3 is TGCGCCAGCAGCTCCCAAAACACAGATACGCAGTATTTT. Translated, it gives CASSSQNTDTQYF.

The chain has TRBV7-6 and TRBJ2-5, with 8 bases identical to TRBD2. V was pared by 1 base and J by 4 bases, with 17 bases of the junction left unmatched. The CDR3 is 19 amino acids. Germline assignment: CDR1 SGHVS and CDR2 FNYEAQ. CDR3: CASSLVISGSGDWRETQYF. The CDR3 DNA is TGTGCCAGCAGCTTAGTGATCAGCGGGAGTGGGGATTGGCGAGAGACCCAGTACTTC.

The chain employs TRBV19 and TRBJ2-6, with 10 bases that match TRBD1. V was clipped by 5 bases and J by 3 bases; unmatched bases: 1. Germline assignment: CDR1 LNHDA and CDR2 SQIVND (reference sequence). This CDR3 comprises 15 residues. CDR3 region: CASSGTGVGANVLTF. In nucleotides, the CDR3 is TGTGCCAGTAGTGGGACAGGGGTTGGGGCCAACGTCCTGACTTTC.

V is TRBV11-2 and J is TRBJ1-1; D gene uncertain. Germline-derived CDR1 and CDR2 are SGHAT and FQNNGV. The CDR3 is 20 amino acids. The germline V and J ends were trimmed by 0 bases and 7 bases, with 30 bases remaining between them. DNA of the CDR3: TGTGCCAGCAGCTTAGAAGTAGGCGGGGTTGGTATAGAGGCCCGTTTTGAAGCTTTCTTT. This codes for CASSLEVGGVGIEARFEAFF.

The V and J genes are TRBV2 and TRBJ1-2; 7 positions match TRBD1. CDR3 size: 13 residues. Germline loops: CDR1 SNHLY, CDR2 FYNNEI. Trimming took 9 bases from V and 8 from J; bases not matched to a gene: 12. In DNA, the CDR3 is TGTGCCAGGAGGGACAGTTCGGTGAGGGGCTACACCTTC. It codes for CARRDSSVRGYTF.

This sequence joins TRBV6-1 and TRBJ1-2; no clear D gene. The CDR3 sequence is 13 residues long. V was shortened by 2 bases and J by 4 bases, with 8 bases between the two germline ends. Germline CDR1 MNHNS, CDR2 SASEGT. CDR3 region: CASSERQVYGYTF. CDR3 nucleotides: TGTGCCAGCAGTGAAAGGCAGGTCTATGGCTACACCTTC.